These 30 T cell receptor beta chains were sequenced from one sample in a study of cytotoxic CD8 clonotypes in ibrutinib-treated CLL. Clones were sequenced by immunoSEQ multiplex PCR, and TCRdb holds only the in-frame ones, with some missing. The data hold about 20,000 clones, with approximately 74% observed a single time. The source was PBMCs, collected before ibrutinib treatment. Receptor source: a human donor with chronic lymphocytic leukemia.

This clone showed up just a few times. J is TRBJ2-7 and V is TRBV5-4; D gene uncertain. V was trimmed by 1 base and J by 2 bases, leaving 7 bases between them. Germline CDR1 and CDR2: SGHNT and YYREEE (reference sequence). The CDR3 covers 13 residues. Written as DNA, the CDR3 is TGTGCCAGCAGCTTGCTAGGGACCTACGAGCAGTACTTC. Translated, it gives CASSLLGTYEQYF.

The chain has TRBV5-4 and TRBJ2-1; TRBD1 matches at 8 bases. Germline CDR1 reads SGHNT; CDR2 reads YYREEE (reference sequence). The junction had 0 bases not matched to a gene; V was cut back by 1 base and J by 0 bases. CDR3 length: 15 residues. CDR3 nucleotides: TGTGCCAGCAGCTTGACAGGGGGCTCCTACAATGAGCAGTTCTTC. Translation: CASSLTGGSYNEQFF.

A few counts support this clone. The J gene is TRBJ2-7, the V gene TRBV9; D is ambiguous. The germline CDR1 and CDR2 sequences are SGDLS and YYNGEE. This CDR3 is built from 15 residues. V was trimmed by 0 bases and J by 6 bases, leaving 16 bases between them. For the CDR3, the DNA is TGTGCCAGCAGCGTAGCTCCACTCCCGCCGCTCGAGCAGTACTTC. This sequence encodes CASSVAPLPPLEQYF.

This chain connects TRBV7-9 to TRBJ2-1, with 11 bases matching TRBD2. The CDR3 totals 16 residues. Trimming cost V 4 bases and J 5 bases; bases outside gene matches: 7. Germline V gene sequence: CDR1 SEHNR, CDR2 FQNEAQ (reference sequence). CDR3 bases: TGTGCCAGCAGCTCATACCCGGGACTAGCGGACAATGAGCAGTTCTTC. This translates into CASSSYPGLADNEQFF.

The rearrangement uses TRBV30 and TRBJ2-1; D perhaps matches TRBD2 (5 bases). This CDR3 contains 14 residues. Trimming took off 2 bases at V and 7 bases at J, with 15 bases between the two ends. Per germline, CDR1 GTSNPN and CDR2 SVGIG (reference sequence). In nucleotides, the CDR3 is TGTGCCTGGAGTCCTCTAGAGCGGCGGAATGAGCAGTTCTTC. Translation: CAWSPLERRNEQFF. The variable domain in full, with the rest retrieved from reference TRBV30 and TRBJ2-1, is SQTIHQWPATLVQPVGSPLSLECTVEGTSNPNLYWYRQAAGRGLQLLFYSVGIGQISSEVPQNLSASRPQDRQFILSSKKLLLSDSGFYLCAWSPLERRNEQFFGPGTRLTVL.

V is TRBV28 and J is TRBJ2-7, with 12 positions matching TRBD2. The V and J ends lost 5 bases and 0 bases, in that order; junction bases with no gene match: 8. The CDR3 is 17 residues long. Looked up from germline, CDR1 is MDHEN and CDR2 is SYDVKM. The CDR3 loop is CASSTQGLAGSSYEQYF. The CDR3 DNA sequence: TGTGCCAGCAGTACACAAGGACTAGCGGGGAGCTCCTACGAGCAGTACTTC.

CDR3: CASSDPRTGLNTEAFF. The CDR3 DNA reads as TGTGCCAGCAGTGACCCCAGGACAGGCTTGAACACTGAAGCTTTCTTT. The genes are TRBV2 and TRBJ1-1; 7 bases agree with TRBD1. Germline loops: CDR1 SNHLY, CDR2 FYNNEI. Unmatched junction bases numbered 7, after V lost 3 bases and J lost 0 bases. The CDR3 covers 16 residues.

The rearrangement joins TRBV4-1 to TRBJ2-7; D possibly corresponds to TRBD2 (5 bases). This CDR3 has 16 amino acids. Trimming shortened V by 1 base and J by 2 bases, and 15 bases separated the two germline ends. Germline V gene data show CDR1 as MGHRA and CDR2 as YSYEKL. The CDR3 reads CASSQVPPAVPYEQYF. The CDR3 bases are TGCGCCAGCAGCCAAGTTCCCCCAGCGGTCCCCTACGAGCAGTACTTC.

This chain's CDR3 is CASSLGGPGTSTDTQYF. The CDR3 DNA follows: TGTGCCAGCAGCTTAGGTGGTCCTGGGACCAGCACAGATACGCAGTATTTT. The genes are TRBV11-2 and TRBJ2-3; D might be TRBD1 or TRBD2, each matching 5 bases. Trimming left V 1 base short and J 0 bases short, with 14 bases between. The CDR3 is 17 residues long. Germline CDR1 and CDR2: SGHAT and FQNNGV. Full variable domain (rest looked up from reference TRBV11-2 and TRBJ2-3): EAGVAQSPRYKIIEKRQSVAFWCNPISGHATLYWYQQILGQGPKLLIQFQNNGVVDDSQLPKDRFSAERLKGVDSTLKIQPAKLEDSAVYLCASSLGGPGTSTDTQYFGPGTRLTVL.

The chain joins TRBV27 to TRBJ2-1; 12 positions agree with TRBD2. The CDR3 contains 18 residues. Trimming at V came to 5 bases and at J to 9 bases, leaving 17 bases not matched to a gene. The germline CDR1 and CDR2 sequences are MNHEY and SMNVEV (reference sequence). The CDR3 DNA reads TGTGCCAGCAGTCCCCGGGCTAGCGGGGGGGTTGTGGTTGGTGAGCAGTTCTTC. The encoded protein is CASSPRASGGVVVGEQFF.

The chain links TRBV6-5 to TRBJ2-7; D unclear. Germline V lookup: CDR1 MNHEY, CDR2 SVGAGI. The CDR3 has 15 amino acids. The V end lost 0 bases, the J end lost 0 bases, and 9 bases lay between the germline ends. The CDR3 region is CASSYSWRSSYEQYF. The CDR3 DNA reads as TGTGCCAGCAGTTACTCGTGGCGGAGCTCCTACGAGCAGTACTTC.

This clone has only a few counts. The rearrangement uses TRBV7-2 and TRBJ1-1, with no clear D. V was cut by 2 bases and J by 0 bases, with 10 bases left in between. The V gene's germline CDR1 is SGHTA and CDR2 FQGNSA. The CDR3 contains 15 residues. CDR3 region: CASSLSRTVNTEAFF. CDR3 sequence (DNA): TGTGCCAGCAGCTTAAGTCGGACTGTGAACACTGAAGCTTTCTTT.

There are a few counts of this clone. The J gene is TRBJ1-1, the V gene TRBV14; no clear D gene. V lost 4 bases and J 0 bases, leaving 6 bases between the germline ends. This CDR3 comprises 13 residues. Germline V CDR1 and CDR2: SGHDN, FVKESK. The CDR3 bases are TGTGCCAGCAGCCGGAACGTGAACACTGAAGCTTTCTTT. This gives the protein CASSRNVNTEAFF. The complete variable domain, with remaining parts taken from reference TRBV14 and TRBJ1-1, reads EAGVTQFPSHSVIEKGQTVTLRCDPISGHDNLYWYRRVMGKEIKFLLHFVKESKQDESGMPNNRFLAERTGGTYSTLKVQPAELEDSGVYFCASSRNVNTEAFFGQGTRLTVV.

The chain employs TRBV18 and TRBJ2-7; 14 bases align to TRBD2. V was pared by 6 bases and J by 0 bases, with 4 bases of the junction left unmatched. CDR3 size: 16 residues. Germline-derived CDR1 and CDR2 are KGHSH and LQKENI. CDR3 DNA: TGTGCCAGCTCCCTAGGGACTAGCGGGGGCTCCTACGAGCAGTACTTC. Residues: CASSLGTSGGSYEQYF. The entire variable domain, with the rest obtained from reference TRBV18 and TRBJ2-7, is as follows: NAGVMQNPRHLVRRRGQEARLRCSPMKGHSHVYWYRQLPEEGLKFMVYLQKENIIDESGMPKERFSAEFPKEGPSILRIQQVVRGDSAAYFCASSLGTSGGSYEQYFGPGTRLTVT.

This clone was observed a handful of times. The chain couples TRBV30 to TRBJ1-5; D call uncertain. CDR1 and CDR2 (germline): GTSNPN, SVGIG (reference sequence). The CDR3 extends over 15 amino acids. The V gene lost 0 bases and the J gene lost 0 bases, with 9 bases spanning the gap. CDR3 in DNA: TGTGCCTGGAGTGTACGAGGGAATAGCAATCAGCCCCAGCATTTT. Amino acid sequence: CAWSVRGNSNQPQHF. The full variable domain, with the rest looked up from reference TRBV30 and TRBJ1-5, is SQTIHQWPATLVQPVGSPLSLECTVEGTSNPNLYWYRQAAGRGLQLLFYSVGIGQISSEVPQNLSASRPQDRQFILSSKKLLLSDSGFYLCAWSVRGNSNQPQHFGDGTRLSIL.

The V call is TRBV19, the J call TRBJ2-1; D gene ambiguous. Trimming took off 3 bases at V and 9 bases at J, with 15 bases between the two ends. Germline lookup yields CDR1 LNHDA and CDR2 SQIVND (reference sequence). CDR3 size: 14 residues. The CDR3 DNA is TGTGCCAGTAGTATTCGTGGGCCAGCAAGTGAGCAGTTCTTC. Residues: CASSIRGPASEQFF. The full variable domain, in which reference TRBV19 and TRBJ2-1 provide the parts outside the CDR3, is DGGITQSPKYLFRKEGQNVTLSCEQNLNHDAMYWYRQDPGQGLRLIYYSQIVNDFQKGDIAEGYSVSREKKESFPLTVTSAQKNPTAFYLCASSIRGPASEQFFGPGTRLTVL.

J is TRBJ1-2 and V is TRBV2, with 8 bases lining up with TRBD1. J lost 6 bases, V lost 8 bases, and 8 bases had no gene match. CDR3 length: 13 residues. Germline V CDR1 and CDR2: SNHLY, FYNNEI. CDR3 coding DNA: TGTGCCAGCGTCGACAGGGGACCGGATGGCTACACCTTC. Protein sequence: CASVDRGPDGYTF.

V is TRBV2 and J is TRBJ2-1, with 8 bases that match TRBD2. CDR3 length: 16 residues. Trimming cost V 7 bases and J 5 bases; bases outside gene matches: 13. Germline V CDR1 and CDR2: SNHLY, FYNNEI. This CDR3 is CASTDRTSPSHNEQFF. The DNA of the CDR3 is TGTGCCAGCACCGATAGGACTAGCCCATCCCACAATGAGCAGTTCTTC.

The chain is built from TRBV28 and TRBJ2-5, with 7 bases aligning to TRBD1. The CDR3 consists of 14 residues. The trim removed 6 bases at V and 3 bases at J, leaving 7 bases unmatched. Per the germline V gene, CDR1 is MDHEN and CDR2 is SYDVKM. CDR3 sequence: CASRGPTGKETQYF. Written as DNA, the CDR3 is TGTGCCAGCAGGGGACCGACAGGGAAAGAGACCCAGTACTTC.

The chain carries TRBV28 and TRBJ2-2, with 13 positions matching TRBD2. Germline V lookup: CDR1 MDHEN, CDR2 SYDVKM. V lost 6 bases and J lost 1; bases outside the gene matches: 2. CDR3 length: 16 amino acids. The CDR3 is CASRLAGGRNTGELFF. For the CDR3, the DNA is TGTGCCAGCAGACTAGCGGGAGGGAGGAACACCGGGGAGCTGTTTTTT.

The chain uses TRBV27 and TRBJ2-5, with D unresolved. CDR3 length: 13 residues. The V gene lost 3 bases and the J gene lost 5 bases, with 10 bases spanning the gap. Germline V CDR1 and CDR2: MNHEY, SMNVEV (reference sequence). The DNA for the CDR3 is TGTGCCAGCAGTTTCCAACGTTCGGAGACCCAGTACTTC. Translation: CASSFQRSETQYF.

The chain carries TRBV4-3 and TRBJ2-2, with 10 bases matching TRBD1. The germline V gene encodes CDR1 LGHNA and CDR2 YSLEER. The CDR3 contains 15 residues. The junction had 3 bases not matched to a gene; V was cut back by 4 bases and J by 4 bases. CDR3 in amino acids: CASSRDRGVTGELFF. In DNA form, the CDR3 reads TGCGCCAGCAGCCGGGACAGGGGAGTCACCGGGGAGCTGTTTTTT.

The CDR3 loop is CAWGTRRAEAFF. The CDR3 bases are TGTGCCTGGGGGACACGGAGGGCTGAAGCTTTCTTT. This chain joins TRBV30 and TRBJ1-1; a weak D match, TRBD1 (6 bases). V shed 5 bases and J shed 6 bases, with 13 bases lying between them. Germline CDR1 GTSNPN, CDR2 SVGIG (reference sequence). The CDR3 consists of 12 residues.

Comment on this clone: One junction end disagrees with the germline gene, perhaps due to a read error. The V gene is TRBV5-1, the J gene TRBJ2-1, with D possibly matching TRBD2 (6 bases). CDR1 SGHRS and CDR2 YFSETQ come from the germline V gene. This CDR3 is built from 12 residues. The CDR3 loop is CASRLEGNEQFF. In DNA, the CDR3 is TGCGCCAGCAGGTTGGAGGGGAATGAGCAGTTCTTC.

The chain is built from TRBV18 and TRBJ2-6, with a possible D match to TRBD1 (5 bases). The CDR3 totals 15 residues. Trimming took off 3 bases at V and 0 bases at J, with 6 bases between the two ends. The germline V gene has CDR1 KGHSH and CDR2 LQKENI. This chain's CDR3 is CASSPQGSGANVLTF. CDR3 sequence (DNA): TGTGCCAGCTCACCGCAGGGCTCTGGGGCCAACGTCCTGACTTTC.

The chain recombines TRBV11-1 with TRBJ2-7; D gene uncertain. V was pared by 5 bases and J by 3 bases, with 8 bases between. The germline V gene encodes CDR1 SGHAT and CDR2 FQDESV (reference sequence). CDR3 length: 12 amino acids. In DNA, the CDR3 is TGTGCCAGCAGCCGCACCTTCTACGAGCAGTACTTC. Protein product: CASSRTFYEQYF.

This chain joins TRBV19 and TRBJ2-1; D not resolved. Trimming removed 3 bases at V and 7 bases at J, with 7 bases between. The CDR3 length is 12 residues. Germline CDR1 is LNHDA and CDR2 is SQIVND (reference sequence). The CDR3 DNA reads as TGTGCCAGTAGTATTGGGTTGAATGAGCAGTTCTTC. Translated: CASSIGLNEQFF.

The rearrangement joins TRBV28 to TRBJ2-3; TRBD2 agrees at 10 bases. V lost 5 bases to trimming and J lost 0 bases; unmatched junction nucleotides: 14. Germline V CDR1 and CDR2: MDHEN, SYDVKM. The CDR3 runs to 19 residues. For the CDR3, the DNA is TGTGCCAGCAGTCTCTGGCTAGCGGGAGTAGGGAAGAGCACAGATACGCAGTATTTT. It translates to CASSLWLAGVGKSTDTQYF. Filled out from reference TRBV28 and TRBJ2-3, the complete variable domain reads DVKVTQSSRYLVKRTGEKVFLECVQDMDHENMFWYRQDPGLGLRLIYFSYDVKMKEKGDIPEGYSVSREKKERFSLILESASTNQTSMYLCASSLWLAGVGKSTDTQYFGPGTRLTVL.

Only one count was recorded for this clone. This chain joins TRBV29-1 and TRBJ1-1; D gene ambiguous. Trimming left V 4 bases short and J 8 bases short, with 17 bases between. There are 13 residues in the CDR3. Germline loops: CDR1 SQVTM, CDR2 ANQGSEA. The DNA for the CDR3 is TGCAGCGTTGCGATGGCAGGACCTTCAGAAGCTTTCTTT. It codes for CSVAMAGPSEAFF.

The rearrangement uses TRBV6-6 and TRBJ2-7, with D perhaps matching TRBD1 or TRBD2 (5 bases each). Germline values: CDR1 MNHNY, CDR2 SVGAGI (reference sequence). Trimming shortened V by 6 bases and J by 0 bases, and 6 bases separated the two germline ends. The CDR3 totals 12 residues. The CDR3 bases are TGTGCCAGCAGGGGGGACTCCTACGAGCAGTACTTC. Protein sequence: CASRGDSYEQYF.